Detailed here is one TCR beta chain. What it recognizes is unknown. V lost 0 bases, J lost 8 bases, and 5 bases stayed unmatched. Germline lookup yields CDR1 DFQATT and CDR2 SNEGSKA (reference sequence). The CDR3 loop spans 15 amino acids. This sample was included in a study of early T cells in non-severe SARS-CoV-2 infection. Study-level information: Unpaired chains resulted from sequencing bulk RNA of unsorted whole blood. Whole-study findings and limits: VDJdb-based matching was biased toward anti-spike CD8 responses and missed private and CD4 specificities.

Unique molecular identifiers were affixed to single, distinct cDNA molecules. TCRdb passed the 5' RACE reads through MiXCR, listing each CDR3 protein once. The data show 50,000 to 65,000 distinct CDR3 sequences, with more than 15% seen just once and about 8.8% held by the top ten. This chain links TRBV20-1 with TRBJ2-1; 12 nucleotides line up with TRBD2. The receptor was isolated from an adult who was a healthcare worker with PCR-confirmed SARS-CoV-2 infection or an uninfected control (not recorded which). This sample comprised whole blood, obtained at baseline. The CDR3 spells CSARDWGLAGDEQFF. CDR3 coding DNA: TGCAGTGCTAGAGATTGGGGACTAGCGGGCGATGAGCAGTTCTTC.